The rows below give T cell receptor beta chains drawn from one sample of a study of blood T cell repertoires in COVID-19. Clones were sequenced by immunoSEQ multiplex PCR, and TCRdb holds only the in-frame ones, with some missing. Of about 64,000 clones listed, roughly 70% are singletons. What was sequenced was PBMCs or T cells enriched from blood (not recorded which). These receptors originate from a woman aged 55-70 years who had been exposed to COVID-19. Each CDR3 is given with its conserved first and last residue. D genes are given only for firm matches. Expanded clones are given a class, and other clones once, few, many or no size at all.

d_call j_call clone_size v_call cdr3_nt cdr3_aa
. TRBJ2-2 . TRBV9 TGTGCCAGCAGCGTAGGTGGAGGGAGAGGGGAGCTGTTTTTT CASSVGGGRGELFF
TRBD2 TRBJ2-1 . TRBV29-1 TGCAGCGGCGCGACTAGCGGATCCTACAATGAGCAGTTCTTC CSGATSGSYNEQFF
. TRBJ2-4 once TRBV19 TGTGCCAGTAGTCCTGGGAGAGGGTTAGCCAAAAACATTCAGTACTTC CASSPGRGLAKNIQYF
TRBD1 TRBJ2-3 . TRBV7-9 TGTGCCAGCAGCTTAGCCAGGGGGCGACCAGATACGCAGTATTTT CASSLARGRPDTQYF
TRBD2 TRBJ2-1 once TRBV30 TGTGCCTGGAAACTAGCGGGATCCCACAATGAGCAGTTCTTC CAWKLAGSHNEQFF
TRBD2 TRBJ2-2 . TRBV3-1/TRBV3-2 TGTGCCAGCAGCCAAGAGGGCACTAGCGGCGGTACCGGGGAGCTGTTTTTT CASSQEGTSGGTGELFF
TRBD1 TRBJ2-7 . TRBV29-1 TGCAGCGTTGCGGGGACAGAGTACGAGCAGTACTTC CSVAGTEYEQYF
TRBD1 TRBJ1-4 . TRBV28 TGTGCCAGCAGTTTACTGGACAGGGGAGACGGAAAACTGTTTTTT CASSLLDRGDGKLFF
TRBD1 TRBJ1-1 . TRBV18 TGTGCCAGCTCAACACGACAGGGGACGACGACTGAAGCTTTCTTT CASSTRQGTTTEAFF
TRBD1 TRBJ2-7 few TRBV6-1 TGTGCCAGCAGTCAAGCCGGGACAGGTTCCCCCTACGAGCAGTACTTC CASSQAGTGSPYEQYF